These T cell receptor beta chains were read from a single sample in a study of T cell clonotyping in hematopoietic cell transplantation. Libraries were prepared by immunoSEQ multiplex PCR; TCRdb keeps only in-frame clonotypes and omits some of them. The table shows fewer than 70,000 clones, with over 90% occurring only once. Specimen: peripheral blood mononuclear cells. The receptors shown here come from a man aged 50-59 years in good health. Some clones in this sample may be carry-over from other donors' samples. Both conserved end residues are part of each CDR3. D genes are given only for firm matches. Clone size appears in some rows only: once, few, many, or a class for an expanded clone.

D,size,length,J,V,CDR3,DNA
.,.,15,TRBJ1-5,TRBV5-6,CASSLEGRVDQPQHF,TGTGCCAGCAGCTTGGAGGGCAGGGTGGATCAGCCCCAGCATTTT
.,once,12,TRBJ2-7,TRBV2,CASSEQGYEQYF,TGTGCCAGCAGTGAGCAAGGCTACGAGCAGTACTTC
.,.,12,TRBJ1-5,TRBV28,CASSYQNQPQHF,TGTGCCAGCAGTTACCAAAATCAGCCCCAGCATTTT
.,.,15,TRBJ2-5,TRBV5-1,CASSLASPGRETQYF,TGCGCCAGCAGCTTGGCCAGTCCAGGGAGAGAGACCCAGTACTTC
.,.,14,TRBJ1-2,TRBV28,CASRAGGLSYGYTF,TGTGCCAGCAGGGCGGGGGGTTTAAGCTATGGCTACACCTTC
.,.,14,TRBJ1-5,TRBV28,CASRSPVSSQPQHF,TGTGCCAGCAGATCGCCGGTTTCGAGTCAGCCCCAGCATTTT
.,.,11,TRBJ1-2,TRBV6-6,CASSSLSGYTF,TGTGCCAGCAGTTCCTTGAGTGGCTACACCTTC
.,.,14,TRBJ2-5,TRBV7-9,CASSLGGSQETQYF,TGTGCCAGCAGCTTAGGAGGGTCCCAAGAGACCCAGTACTTC
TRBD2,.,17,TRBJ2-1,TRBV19,CASSWRLAGGTYNEQFF,TGTGCCAGTAGTTGGCGACTAGCGGGGGGGACCTACAATGAGCAGTTCTTC
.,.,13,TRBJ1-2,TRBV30,CAWSVLGEDGYTF,TGTGCCTGGAGTGTACTCGGGGAAGATGGCTACACCTTC
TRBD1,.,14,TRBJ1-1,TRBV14,CASSQDNRGLLAFF,TGTGCCAGCAGCCAAGATAACAGGGGGCTGTTGGCTTTCTTT
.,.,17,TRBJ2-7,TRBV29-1,CSVEEDGRGRRAYEQYF,TGCAGCGTTGAAGAAGATGGTCGTGGCCGGCGGGCCTACGAGCAGTACTTC
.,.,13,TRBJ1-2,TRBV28,CATSFPGTYGYTF,TGTGCCACTTCCTTTCCGGGCACCTATGGCTACACCTTC
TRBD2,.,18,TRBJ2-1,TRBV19,CASSPPTLAGGNYNEQFF,TGTGCCAGTAGTCCACCCACGCTAGCGGGAGGGAACTACAATGAGCAGTTCTTC
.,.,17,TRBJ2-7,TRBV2,CASRRPPGGPNSYEQYF,TGTGCCAGCAGACGACCCCCCGGGGGCCCGAATTCCTACGAGCAGTACTTC
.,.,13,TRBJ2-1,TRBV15,CATSRDSQGEQFF,TGTGCCACCAGCAGAGATAGCCAAGGCGAGCAGTTCTTC
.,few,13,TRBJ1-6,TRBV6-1,CASSEGRNSPLHF,TGTGCCAGCAGTGAAGGCCGAAATTCACCCCTCCACTTT
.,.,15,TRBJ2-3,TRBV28,CASSLGLASTDTQYF,TGTGCCAGCAGTTTAGGACTCGCTAGCACAGATACGCAGTATTTT
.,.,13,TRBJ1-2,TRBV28,CASSLTANYGYTF,TGTGCCAGCAGTTTAACGGCTAACTATGGCTACACCTTC
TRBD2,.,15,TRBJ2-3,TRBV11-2,CASSLVAGEADTQYF,TGTGCCAGCAGCTTAGTAGCGGGAGAGGCAGATACGCAGTATTTT
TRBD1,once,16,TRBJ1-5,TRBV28,CASSQMGQVSNQPQHF,TGTGCCAGCAGTCAAATGGGACAGGTTAGCAATCAGCCCCAGCATTTT
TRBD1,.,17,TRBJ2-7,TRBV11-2,CASSLNRGHRGAYEQYF,TGTGCCAGCAGCTTGAACCGGGGACACAGGGGAGCCTACGAGCAGTACTTC
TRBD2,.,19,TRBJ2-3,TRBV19,CASSTTPRLAGGFEDTQYF,TGTGCCAGTAGTACAACCCCCCGGCTAGCGGGAGGTTTTGAAGATACGCAGTATTTT
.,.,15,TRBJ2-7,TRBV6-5,CASRLTGPNLYEQYF,TGTGCCAGCAGACTCACGGGCCCGAACCTCTACGAGCAGTACTTC
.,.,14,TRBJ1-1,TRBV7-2,CASTPGKVNTEAFF,TGTGCCAGCACCCCAGGGAAGGTGAACACTGAAGCTTTCTTT
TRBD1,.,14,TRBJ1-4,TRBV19,CASSDRGNGEKLFF,TGTGCCAGTAGCGACAGGGGGAACGGTGAAAAACTGTTTTTT
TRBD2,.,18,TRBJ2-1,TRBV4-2,CASSHEPPGLAGYNEQFF,TGTGCCAGCAGCCATGAACCCCCGGGACTAGCGGGTTACAATGAGCAGTTCTTC
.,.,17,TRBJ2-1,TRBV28,CASSFGAGAPSYNEQFF,TGTGCCAGCAGTTTTGGGGCAGGGGCCCCCTCCTACAATGAGCAGTTCTTC
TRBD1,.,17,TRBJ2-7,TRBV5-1,CASSSGSRDRVPYEQYF,TGCGCCAGCAGCTCGGGGTCTCGGGACAGGGTACCCTACGAGCAGTACTTC
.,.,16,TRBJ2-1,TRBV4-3,CASSQHLRGDGEEQFF,TGCGCCAGCAGCCAACACTTAAGGGGGGATGGAGAGGAGCAGTTCTTC
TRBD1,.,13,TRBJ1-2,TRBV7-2,CASNYRGLYGYTF,TGTGCCAGCAACTACAGGGGGCTCTATGGCTACACCTTC
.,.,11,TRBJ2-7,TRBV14,CASSPSYEQYF,TGTGCCAGCAGCCCCTCCTACGAGCAGTACTTC
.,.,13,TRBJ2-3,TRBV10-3,CAIAGDSTDTQYF,TGTGCCATCGCAGGGGATAGCACAGATACGCAGTATTTT
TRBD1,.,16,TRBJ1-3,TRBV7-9,CASRAGTGPSGNTIYF,TGTGCCAGCAGGGCCGGGACAGGACCCTCTGGAAACACCATATATTTT
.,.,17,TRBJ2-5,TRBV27,CASSPIFGSRNQETQYF,TGTGCCAGCAGTCCCATTTTTGGCAGTCGCAACCAAGAGACCCAGTACTTC
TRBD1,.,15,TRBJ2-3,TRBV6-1,CASSRTGGVADTQYF,TGTGCCAGCTCCCGGACAGGGGGGGTGGCAGATACGCAGTATTTT
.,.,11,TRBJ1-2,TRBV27,CASSKGNGYTF,TGTGCCAGCAGTAAAGGAAATGGCTACACCTTC
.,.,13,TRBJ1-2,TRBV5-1,CASSGTQGYGYTF,TGCGCCAGCAGCGGGACCCAGGGGTATGGCTACACCTTC
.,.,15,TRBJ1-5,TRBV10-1,CASSELSHSNQPQHF,TGCGCCAGCAGTGAATTGTCTCATAGCAATCAGCCCCAGCATTTT
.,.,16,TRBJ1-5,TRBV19,CASSIPGAKSNQPQHF,TGTGCCAGTAGTATACCAGGGGCGAAGAGCAATCAGCCCCAGCATTTT
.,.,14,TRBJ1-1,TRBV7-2,CASSNHVHLTEAFF,TGTGCCAGCAGTAATCACGTACATCTGACTGAAGCTTTCTTT
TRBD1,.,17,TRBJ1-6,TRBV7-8,CASSRNRGSSYNSPLHF,TGTGCCAGCAGCCGCAACAGGGGGAGCTCCTATAATTCACCCCTCCACTTT
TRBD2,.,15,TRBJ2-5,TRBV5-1,CASSSLAGDQETQYF,TGCGCCAGCAGCTCCTTAGCGGGGGACCAAGAGACCCAGTACTTC
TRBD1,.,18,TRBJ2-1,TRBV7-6,CASRSNRGPTSSYNEQFF,TGTGCCAGCAGATCGAACAGGGGCCCGACGAGCTCCTACAATGAGCAGTTCTTC
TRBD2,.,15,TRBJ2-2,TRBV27,CASSSGLAVSGELFF,TGTGCCAGCAGTTCCGGACTAGCGGTCTCCGGGGAGCTGTTTTTT
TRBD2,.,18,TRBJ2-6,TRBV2,CASSALAGGASGANVLTF,TGTGCCAGCAGTGCACTAGCGGGGGGCGCCTCTGGGGCCAACGTCCTGACTTTC
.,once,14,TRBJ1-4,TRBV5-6,CASSLGRAPEKLFF,TGTGCCAGCAGCTTGGGACGGGCCCCCGAAAAACTGTTTTTT
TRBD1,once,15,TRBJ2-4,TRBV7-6,CASSLGTGVQNIQYF,TGTGCCAGCAGCTTAGGAACAGGGGTCCAAAACATTCAGTACTTC
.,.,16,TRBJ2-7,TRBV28,CASRPSLSGGFYEQYF,TGTGCCAGCAGACCCTCTCTATCAGGCGGGTTCTACGAGCAGTACTTC
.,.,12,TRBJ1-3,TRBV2,CASSVSGNTIYF,TGTGCCAGCAGTGTGTCTGGAAACACCATATATTTT
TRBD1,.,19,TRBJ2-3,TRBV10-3,CAISLPDRARVGTADTQYF,TGTGCCATCAGTCTCCCGGACAGGGCAAGAGTGGGGACAGCAGATACGCAGTATTTT
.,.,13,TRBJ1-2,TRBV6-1,CASSGNSNYGYTF,TGTGCCAGCAGCGGCAACAGTAACTATGGCTACACCTTC
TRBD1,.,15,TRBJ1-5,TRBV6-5,CASSSQGGEGQPQHF,TGTGCCAGCAGTTCACAGGGGGGGGAGGGTCAGCCCCAGCATTTT
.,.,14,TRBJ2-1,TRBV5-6,CASSLKGLANEQFF,TGTGCCAGCAGCTTGAAAGGCTTGGCGAATGAGCAGTTCTTC